The sequence of this T cell receptor (beta chain) was determined in a study of T cells expressing NK-cell markers. The CDR3 has 15 amino acids. Germline-derived CDR1 and CDR2 are SEHNR and FQNEAQ (reference sequence). TCRdb re-analyzed the 5' RACE reads; it lists each CDR3 protein once, without DNA. This sample's clone table lists some 600,000 distinct CDR3 sequences. The chain links TRBV7-9 to TRBJ2-1. What was sequenced was blood T cells: a sorted CD56 or NKG2C T cell subset, CD4+ or CD8+ T cells, or bulk PBMC T cells (not recorded which). The sequence was obtained from a man between 18 and 29 years old in good health. The CDR3 loop is CASSFIRTAYNEQFF. Full variable domain (outside the CDR3, taken from reference TRBV7-9 and TRBJ2-1): DTGVSQNPRHKITKRGQNVTFRCDPISEHNRLYWYRQTLGQGPEFLTYFQNEAQLEKSRLLSDRFSAERPKGSFSTLEIQRTEQGDSAMYLCASSFIRTAYNEQFFGPGTRLTVL.